The sample holds a few counts of the clone carrying this T cell receptor (beta chain). The target antigen is unknown. The data were obtained in a study of T-cell reconstitution after alpha-beta-depleted transplantation in children. In germline, CDR1 is MDHEN, CDR2 SYDVKM. Trimming cost V 3 bases and J 2 bases; bases outside gene matches: 8. This CDR3 region has 17 residues. Using unique molecular identifiers, the investigators prepared the TCRbeta library. TCRdb analysed the PCR reads with MiXCR anew, one entry per CDR3 protein. The sample gives 200,000 or so distinct CDR3 sequences, around 7% of which show up once; about 5.9% is in the top ten. The study's findings and limits: Roughly two months post-transplant, alpha-beta T cells reportedly originated from several hundred graft clones that had expanded. T-cell counts and diversity at one year following transplant were attributed mainly to newly produced T cells. Some patients owed their high day-60 TCRbeta diversity to surviving recipient T cells and thymic progenitors.

This specimen was PBMCs, taken before TCRalphabeta/CD19-depleted stem cell transplant. This receptor was obtained from a boy aged 2 to 9 with acute lymphoblastic leukemia, due to receive a stem cell transplant. This chain joins TRBV28 and TRBJ2-1; 9 nucleotides match TRBD2. CDR3 nucleotide sequence: TGTGCCAGCAGTTTTTTTTTTGCGGGGGGGACCTACAATGAGCAGTTCTTC. It codes for CASSFFFAGGTYNEQFF. The full variable domain, its missing parts supplied by reference TRBV28 and TRBJ2-1, is DVKVTQSSRYLVKRTGEKVFLECVQDMDHENMFWYRQDPGLGLRLIYFSYDVKMKEKGDIPEGYSVSREKKERFSLILESASTNQTSMYLCASSFFFAGGTYNEQFFGPGTRLTVL.